This T cell receptor (beta chain) was captured in a study of blood T cell repertoires in COVID-19. Study at large: Samples taken during acute and convalescent COVID-19 were collected in the United States, Italy and Spain. PBMCs, B-cell-depleted T cells, or T cells provided the cDNA or gDNA that made up the material.

Sequenced by immunoSEQ multiplex PCR; TCRdb stores in-frame clones only, minus some. The table has about 110,000 clones, 71% seen once; the top ten hold about 0.85%. This clone was counted only a few times. The TCR was taken from a human donor with acute or convalescent COVID-19. The donor label of this sample is uncertain. The specimen was peripheral blood.

The DNA for the CDR3 is TGTGCCAGCAGCTTAGGGACAGGCGCACTCAATCAGCCCCAGCATTTT. Amino acid sequence: CASSLGTGALNQPQHF. The V gene is TRBV7-9, the J gene TRBJ1-5, with 7 bases matching TRBD1. Germline trimming cut 1 base from V and 3 bases from J; bases unmatched to any gene: 6. This CDR3 comprises 16 residues. Per the germline V gene, CDR1 is SEHNR and CDR2 is FQNEAQ (reference sequence).